A single sample is the source of the 14 T cell receptor beta chains below, sequenced in a study of T-cell reconstitution after alpha-beta-depleted transplantation in children. Unique molecular identifiers were incorporated when the TCRbeta library was constructed. TCRdb redid the calling of the PCR reads with MiXCR, one entry per CDR3 protein. The sample lists about 870,000 distinct CDR3 sequences; approximately 15% were seen once. Sequenced material: PBMCs, mostly from graft donor cells, taken 360 days after TCRalphabeta/CD19-depleted stem cell transplant. These receptors were taken from a male patient younger than 18 who had a stem cell transplant for acute lymphoblastic leukemia, so the T cells may come from the graft donor.

The chain joins TRBV5-1 to TRBJ2-5; D perhaps matches TRBD1 (5 bases). V shed 4 bases and J shed 3 bases, with 7 bases lying between them. The CDR3 extends over 12 amino acids. Germline values: CDR1 SGHRS, CDR2 YFSETQ. Written as DNA, the CDR3 is TGCGCCAGCAGCAAGACAGAAGAGACCCAGTACTTC. As protein: CASSKTEETQYF.

This chain uses TRBV5-1 with TRBJ2-7; 8 positions agree with TRBD1. This CDR3 is built from 15 residues. Germline loops: CDR1 SGHRS, CDR2 YFSETQ. Germline trimming cut 1 base from V and 1 base from J; bases unmatched to any gene: 4. As DNA, the CDR3 is TGCGCCAGCAGCTTGATTCGGGACAGGTCCTACGAGCAGTACTTC. Protein product: CASSLIRDRSYEQYF.

The V and J genes are TRBV13 and TRBJ2-5; D is unresolved. V shed 7 bases and J shed 3 bases, with 9 bases lying between them. The CDR3 extends over 12 amino acids. The V gene's germline CDR1 is PRHDT and CDR2 FYEKMQ (reference sequence). CDR3 in DNA: TGTGCCAGCACGAATGAAGAAGAGACCCAGTACTTC. This encodes CASTNEEETQYF.

This chain connects TRBV20-1 to TRBJ2-3; 10 positions match TRBD2. The CDR3 runs 19 residues. Trimming removed 4 bases from V and 2 bases from J; junction bases left unmatched: 18. CDR1 DFQATT and CDR2 SNEGSKA come from the germline V gene (reference sequence). The CDR3 sequence: CSATRRLAGVPSITDTQYF. In DNA form, the CDR3 reads TGCAGTGCTACCCGCCGCCTAGCGGGAGTCCCCTCAATCACAGATACGCAGTATTTT.

In this sample, this clonotype turned up a few times. The V call is TRBV10-2, the J call TRBJ2-5, with 9 bases identical to TRBD2. The V gene end was trimmed by 3 bases and the J gene end by 5 bases; junction bases not matched to a gene: 10. The germline gives CDR1 WSHSY, CDR2 SAAADI. The CDR3 has 16 residues. The CDR3 spells CASSEGAGGPWETQYF. Here the CDR3 DNA reads TGCGCCAGCAGTGAAGGGGCGGGAGGGCCATGGGAGACCCAGTACTTC.

V and J are TRBV7-9 and TRBJ2-2, with D perhaps TRBD2 (5 bases). The V end lost 7 bases, the J end lost 13 bases, and 19 bases lay between the germline ends. The CDR3 loop spans 13 amino acids. Germline V CDR1 and CDR2: SEHNR, FQNEAQ (reference sequence). This CDR3 reads CASTLFPPRGLFF. The CDR3 nucleotides are TGTGCCAGCACTCTCTTCCCCCCACGGGGGCTGTTTTTT.

V and J are TRBV7-6 and TRBJ1-4; possible D gene TRBD1, 5 bases. CDR1 and CDR2 (germline): SGHVS, FNYEAQ. This CDR3 is built from 17 residues. V lost 1 base, J lost 5 bases, and 17 bases lay in between. CDR3 in amino acids: CASSLVAYSGGNEKLFF. The CDR3 coding sequence is TGTGCCAGCAGCTTAGTGGCGTATTCGGGGGGGAATGAAAAACTGTTTTTT.

There are a few counts of this clonotype. The chain's CDR3 is CAWDRSSEAFF. In DNA, the CDR3 is TGTGCCTGGGACAGGTCATCTGAAGCTTTCTTT. The chain is built from TRBV30 and TRBJ1-1, with a tentative D call TRBD1 (6 bases). Germline CDR1 is GTSNPN and CDR2 is SVGIG (reference sequence). CDR3 length equals 11 residues. V gave up 5 bases and J gave up 6 bases, with 10 bases separating them.

A few counts support this clonotype. The gene calls are TRBV5-6 and TRBJ2-2, with D possibly TRBD1 on 6 matching bases. The CDR3 runs 18 residues. Trimming took 3 bases from V and 7 from J, leaving 25 bases between them. Germline V gene data show CDR1 as SGHDT and CDR2 as YYEEEE. CDR3 nucleotide sequence: TGTGCCAGCAGCTCACTATCCCCCAGGGATTGGGGGCACGGGGAGCTGTTTTTT. Amino acids: CASSSLSPRDWGHGELFF.

The chain recombines TRBV5-1 with TRBJ2-7; 8 bases align to TRBD1. After removal of 4 bases from V and 1 base from J, the junction contained 13 bases not matched to a gene. The germline V gene has CDR1 SGHRS and CDR2 YFSETQ. This CDR3 region has 17 residues. CDR3 residues: CASSRTPWDRSSYEQYF. CDR3 sequence (DNA): TGCGCCAGCAGCCGCACCCCCTGGGACAGGTCTTCCTACGAGCAGTACTTC. The full variable domain, completed using reference TRBV5-1 and TRBJ2-7, is KAGVTQTPRYLIKTRGQQVTLSCSPISGHRSVSWYQQTPGQGLQFLFEYFSETQRNKGNFPGRFSGRQFSNSRSEMNVSTLELGDSALYLCASSRTPWDRSSYEQYFGPGTRLTVT.

This clonotype was recorded a few times. The chain is built from TRBV6-5 and TRBJ1-1, with D possibly TRBD1 on 5 matching bases. CDR1 is MNHEY and CDR2 is SVGAGI in the germline V gene. This CDR3 has 11 residues. Deletions cut 8 bases from V and 12 bases from J, with 16 bases between. CDR3 in amino acids: CASGVGGKTFF. The CDR3 region has the DNA TGTGCCAGCGGAGTGGGGGGTAAGACTTTCTTT.

Many counts were recorded for this clonotype. The V and J genes are TRBV4-1 and TRBJ2-1, with D tentatively TRBD2 (6 bases). Looked up from germline, CDR1 is MGHRA and CDR2 is YSYEKL. The CDR3 contains 14 residues. V lost 5 bases, J lost 3 bases, and 11 bases lay in between. The CDR3 nucleotides read TGCGCCAGCAGCTCCCGGGACTTCTACAATGAGCAGTTCTTC. This gives the protein CASSSRDFYNEQFF.

The chain employs TRBV29-1 and TRBJ2-1; D gene ambiguous. This CDR3 spans 11 amino acids. V was cut by 5 bases and J by 3 bases, with 5 bases left in between. Per germline, CDR1 SQVTM and CDR2 ANQGSEA. The CDR3 is CSVSVYNEQFF. The CDR3 bases are TGCAGCGTTTCGGTCTACAATGAGCAGTTCTTC.

This chain links TRBV6-1 with TRBJ2-2; tentatively, D is TRBD1 (5 bases). This CDR3 spans 15 amino acids. V was shortened by 5 bases and J by 6 bases, with 16 bases between the two germline ends. Germline V gene data show CDR1 as MNHNS and CDR2 as SASEGT. The CDR3 region has the DNA TGTGCCAGCAGTAAGGGAAGTAGCAGGGCCGGGGAGCTGTTTTTT. This sequence encodes CASSKGSSRAGELFF.